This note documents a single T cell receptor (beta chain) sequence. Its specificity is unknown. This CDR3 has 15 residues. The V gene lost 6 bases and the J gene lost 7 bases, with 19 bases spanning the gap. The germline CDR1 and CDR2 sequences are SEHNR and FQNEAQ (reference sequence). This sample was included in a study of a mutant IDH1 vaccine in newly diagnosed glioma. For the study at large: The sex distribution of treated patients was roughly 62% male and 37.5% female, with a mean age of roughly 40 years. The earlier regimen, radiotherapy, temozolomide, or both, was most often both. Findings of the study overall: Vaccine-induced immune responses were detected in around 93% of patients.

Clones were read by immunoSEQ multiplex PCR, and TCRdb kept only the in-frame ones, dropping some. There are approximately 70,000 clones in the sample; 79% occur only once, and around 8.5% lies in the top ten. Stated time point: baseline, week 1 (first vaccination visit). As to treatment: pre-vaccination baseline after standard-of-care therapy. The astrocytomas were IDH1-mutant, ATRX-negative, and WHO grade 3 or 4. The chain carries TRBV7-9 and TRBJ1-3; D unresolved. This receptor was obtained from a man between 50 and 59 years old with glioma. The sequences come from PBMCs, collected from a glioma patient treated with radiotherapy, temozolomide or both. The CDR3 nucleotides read TGTGCCAGCAGTCCGCAACGGGGTTCGTGGAACACCATATATTTT. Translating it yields CASSPQRGSWNTIYF.